Described below is a single T cell receptor beta chain sequence and its context. This sample was taken from a study of blood T cell repertoires in COVID-19. Study background: The analysed material was cDNA or gDNA that came from T cells, B-cell-depleted T cells, or PBMCs.

Original data processing: Estimation of nucleated cell counts was performed using reference gene primer amplification. The repertoire was sequenced with immunoSEQ multiplex PCR; TCRdb's copy has only in-frame clones and lacks some. V, J and clone size derive from that table, while D and trimming were established from the DNA sequence. The table records about 420,000 clones, roughly 89% of them present only once. This CDR3 has 16 residues. V shed 4 bases and J shed 2 bases, with 16 bases lying between them. The germline V gene encodes CDR1 MNHNS and CDR2 SASEGT. The source of this sequence is a man aged 18-30 years with COVID-19, enrolled during active disease. Sequences were obtained from peripheral blood. The chain recombines TRBV6-1 with TRBJ2-3; D is unresolved. The CDR3 is CASSVYNIAFTDTQYF. CDR3 in DNA: TGTGCCAGCAGTGTGTATAACATAGCATTCACAGATACGCAGTATTTT.